The rows below give T cell receptor beta chains drawn from one sample of a study of identical twins. In TCRdb, the 5' RACE reads were re-called with MiXCR into one record per CDR3 protein. Of roughly 290,000 distinct CDR3 sequences listed, roughly 9% are singletons. The data were also submitted as part of a second study, on yellow fever vaccine responses in identical twins.

The sequencing input was CD8+ T cells sorted from blood. All receptors come from a woman under 30 in good health. Each CDR3 is given with its conserved first and last residue. A D gene is named only where the DNA matches it firmly. Clone size, where shown, is once, few, many, or a class for clones that have expanded.

TGCAGTGCTAGGCTACCCAGCGGACGCGCGTACCGGGGAGGCAATGAGCAGTTCTTC	CSARLPSGRAYRGGNEQFF	many	NA	TRBV20-1	TRBJ2-1
TGTGCCAGCAGCTTAGAAGGGGGAGACTACGAGCAGTACTTC	CASSLEGGDYEQYF	NA	NA	TRBV13	TRBJ2-7
TGTGCCAGCAGCCAGGACAGGGGGCCCGGGGAGCTGTTTTTT	CASSQDRGPGELFF	many	TRBD1	TRBV4-2	TRBJ2-2
TGCAGCGTTGAAAACCCAGCCGGCACCGGGGAGCTGTTTTTT	CSVENPAGTGELFF	few	NA	TRBV29-1	TRBJ2-2
TGCAGTGCTAGTAGCGGGGTTTGGAACACCGGGGAGCTGTTTTTT	CSASSGVWNTGELFF	NA	TRBD2	TRBV20-1	TRBJ2-2
TGTGCCAGCAGTTATTTTGGGGGAGGCTACGAGCAGTACTTC	CASSYFGGGYEQYF	few	NA	TRBV3-1	TRBJ2-7
TGCGCCAGCAGCCAGGCCCAGGGGCGGGGGACATACGAGCAGTACTTC	CASSQAQGRGTYEQYF	many	NA	TRBV4-1	TRBJ2-7
TGTGCCAGCAGTCCGGGACGACAGGGCTTAGGAAAACTGTTTTTT	CASSPGRQGLGKLFF	few	TRBD1	TRBV12-3/TRBV12-4	TRBJ1-4
TGTGCCAGCAGCCAATCGGGGGGAGGTGTGGAGCAGTTCTTC	CASSQSGGGVEQFF	many	NA	TRBV16	TRBJ2-1